The 15 T cell receptor beta chains below all came from one sample that was sequenced in a study of blood T cells in healthy people across ages. Alongside a J-beta primer mix, a sample-barcoded 5' primer served in a second PCR lasting roughly 6 to 11 cycles. TCRdb re-called the 5' RACE reads through MiXCR, storing one row per CDR3 protein. Of roughly 800,000 distinct CDR3 sequences listed, 55% to 70% are singletons. Specimen: blood. These receptors came from a man aged 25-40 years in good health.

The rearrangement uses TRBV5-1 and TRBJ2-3; D gene ambiguous. Trimming cost V 2 bases and J 4 bases, with 5 bases left between them. This CDR3 has 12 residues. Germline V gene data show CDR1 as SGHRS and CDR2 as YFSETQ. CDR3 in DNA: TGCGCCAGCAGCTTTAGACCAGATACGCAGTATTTT. This codes for CASSFRPDTQYF.

The chain links TRBV25-1 to TRBJ2-3; D perhaps matches TRBD1 (5 bases). CDR1 is MGHDK and CDR2 is SYGVNS in the germline V gene. The germline V and J ends were trimmed by 2 bases and 3 bases, with 18 bases remaining between them. This CDR3 region has 17 residues. The CDR3 spells CASSEEGAPVDTDTQYF. CDR3 DNA sequence: TGTGCCAGCAGTGAAGAAGGGGCACCGGTAGATACAGATACGCAGTATTTT.

The chain links TRBV27 to TRBJ2-1; D is perhaps TRBD2 (5 bases). V lost 2 bases, J lost 7 bases, and 15 bases lay in between. Germline values: CDR1 MNHEY, CDR2 SMNVEV (reference sequence). The CDR3 has 15 residues. CDR3 region: CASSLVQTIWNEQFF. The DNA for the CDR3 is TGTGCCAGCAGTTTAGTCCAGACTATTTGGAATGAGCAGTTCTTC.

This chain links TRBV3-1 with TRBJ1-1, with 10 bases identical to TRBD1. The germline V gene encodes CDR1 LGHDT and CDR2 YNNKEL (reference sequence). The V and J ends lost 4 bases and 6 bases, in that order; junction bases with no gene match: 2. The CDR3 loop spans 13 amino acids. CDR3 sequence: CASSLDRGPEAFF. CDR3 sequence (DNA): TGTGCCAGCAGCCTTGACAGGGGGCCTGAAGCTTTCTTT.

This clonotype showed up just once. The rearrangement uses TRBV4-2 and TRBJ2-6; TRBD1 matches 8 bases. From germline, CDR1 is LGHNA and CDR2 YNFKEQ. Unmatched junction bases numbered 15, after V lost 2 bases and J lost 0 bases. CDR3 length: 21 amino acids. CDR3 nucleotide sequence: TGTGCCAGCAGCCAAAAGGGGGCTCCGGGACAGGCCCCCTCTGGGGCCAACGTCCTGACTTTC. This translates into CASSQKGAPGQAPSGANVLTF.

The chain recombines TRBV19 with TRBJ2-3; D unresolved. Trimming stripped 3 bases from V and 6 bases from J, with 7 bases between. Germline V gene data show CDR1 as LNHDA and CDR2 as SQIVND (reference sequence). The CDR3 length is 12 residues. CDR3 amino acids: CASSIPFDTQYF. The CDR3 DNA is TGTGCCAGTAGTATCCCCTTTGATACGCAGTATTTT.

The J gene is TRBJ2-1, the V gene TRBV11-2, with D perhaps assigned TRBD1 or TRBD2 (5 bases each). Germline loops: CDR1 SGHAT, CDR2 FQNNGV. This CDR3 spans 13 amino acids. V was cut by 8 bases and J by 1 base, with 9 bases left in between. CDR3 DNA sequence: TGTGCCAGCCTGGGGGTATCCTACAATGAGCAGTTCTTC. Translation gives CASLGVSYNEQFF.

This chain links TRBV6-5 with TRBJ2-5, with D possibly TRBD2 on 7 matching bases. The end of the DNA is better explained by TRBJ2-7, so the J call may be wrong. This CDR3 spans 19 amino acids. Germline values: CDR1 MNHEY, CDR2 SVGAGI. The CDR3, as DNA: TGTGCCAGCAGTTACCCTATCGGAGCGGGACAAGAGAGAACCTACGAGCAGTACTTC. Its protein product is CASSYPIGAGQERTYEQYF.

This clonotype has just a few counts. The J gene is TRBJ2-1, the V gene TRBV7-2, with unresolved D. CDR1 SGHTA and CDR2 FQGNSA come from the germline V gene. The CDR3 consists of 12 residues. Deletions cut 3 bases from V and 7 bases from J, with 7 bases between. The CDR3 loop is CASSFNPNEQFF. In DNA form, the CDR3 reads TGTGCCAGCAGCTTTAACCCAAATGAGCAGTTCTTC. The full variable domain, its missing parts supplied by reference TRBV7-2 and TRBJ2-1, is GAGVSQSPSNKVTEKGKDVELRCDPISGHTALYWYRQSLGQGLEFLIYFQGNSAPDKSGLPSDRFSAERTGGSVSTLTIQRTQQEDSAVYLCASSFNPNEQFFGPGTRLTVL.

The chain employs TRBV28 and TRBJ1-2; D uncertain. The ends were cut back, 6 bases at V and 4 bases at J, with 12 bases in the middle. The germline CDR1 and CDR2 sequences are MDHEN and SYDVKM. The CDR3 loop spans 13 amino acids. The CDR3 DNA is TGTGCCAGCAGCTTCGGTAGGGTCTATGGCTACACCTTC. Translation gives CASSFGRVYGYTF.

The rearrangement joins TRBV20-1 to TRBJ2-7; TRBD1 might be the D (5 bases). The CDR3 runs 14 residues. Trimming cost V 5 bases and J 0 bases, with 14 bases left between them. The germline gives CDR1 DFQATT, CDR2 SNEGSKA (reference sequence). The chain's CDR3 is CSAPRQPSSYEQYF. The CDR3 DNA sequence: TGCAGTGCTCCTCGACAGCCTAGCTCCTACGAGCAGTACTTC.

The chain links TRBV27 to TRBJ1-5; a weak D match, TRBD1 (5 bases). V lost 1 base and J 6 bases, leaving 13 bases between the germline ends. Germline-derived CDR1 and CDR2 are MNHEY and SMNVEV (reference sequence). The CDR3 has 15 amino acids. The CDR3 sequence is CASSLYRQTGQPQHF. The CDR3 DNA is TGTGCCAGCAGTTTATACCGACAAACAGGTCAGCCCCAGCATTTT.

The V gene is TRBV30, the J gene TRBJ2-1; 7 positions agree with TRBD2. The J segment lost 8 bases and the V segment lost 2 bases, leaving 9 bases of the junction unmatched. This CDR3 spans 14 amino acids. The V gene's germline CDR1 is GTSNPN and CDR2 SVGIG (reference sequence). The CDR3 DNA follows: TGTGCCTGGAGTATAGGTAGCGGGTCGTATGAGCAGTTCTTC. Translation gives CAWSIGSGSYEQFF.

V usage is TRBV7-2 and J usage is TRBJ1-4; TRBD1 is a possible D gene (6 bases). Germline V gene lookup returns CDR1 SGHTA and CDR2 FQGNSA. The CDR3 covers 15 residues. V was pared by 5 bases and J by 3 bases, with 13 bases between. The DNA for the CDR3 is TGTGCCAGCAGCCCTGGAGAGGGGGCTAATGAAAAACTGTTTTTT. Encoded protein: CASSPGEGANEKLFF.

This clonotype has just a few counts. The chain combines TRBV5-1 with TRBJ2-5; D remains ambiguous. V was shortened by 10 bases and J by 1 base, with 2 bases between the two germline ends. The germline CDR1 and CDR2 sequences are SGHRS and YFSETQ. There are 9 residues in the CDR3. CDR3 region: CAFQETQYF. The CDR3 nucleotides read TGCGCCTTCCAAGAGACCCAGTACTTC.